A single sample is the source of the 15 T cell receptor beta chains below, sequenced in a study of T cells after yellow fever vaccination (dated by TCRdb to about 2019). Read against the paper, the sample's treatment or condition label means: live attenuated yellow fever vaccine strain. Libraries were built with 5' RACE. The run used an Illumina HiSeq 2500. Through fastp at Q25 and MiXCR, TCRdb rebuilt clones from the public reads, retaining in-frame beta chains. When rows share a CDR3 protein, they turn into one entry using the most common DNA and genes. For this sample the table gives some 560,000 distinct CDR3 sequences, of which 17% were detected only once. The ten largest clones take up roughly 17% of the sample. This specimen was PBMCs, taken 4 to 5 days after the first yellow fever vaccination. These receptors were collected from a man aged 18 to 35 who received the YFV17D yellow fever vaccine.

This clonotype was counted only a few times. The V gene is TRBV7-2, the J gene TRBJ1-1, with D perhaps TRBD1 (5 bases). V was shortened by 1 base and J by 0 bases, with 12 bases between the two germline ends. Per the germline V gene, CDR1 is SGHTA and CDR2 is FQGNSA. This CDR3 contains 16 residues. The CDR3 here is CASSLVGGGVNTEAFF. The CDR3 DNA reads TGTGCCAGCAGCTTAGTTGGGGGTGGGGTGAACACTGAAGCTTTCTTT.

Only a few counts were recorded for this clonotype. This chain connects TRBV5-1 to TRBJ2-6; no definite D call. From germline, CDR1 is SGHRS and CDR2 YFSETQ. CDR3 length: 15 amino acids. V lost 0 bases to trimming and J lost 0 bases, with 4 bases between them. The DNA for the CDR3 is TGCGCCAGCAGCTTGGACATCTCTGGGGCCAACGTCCTGACTTTC. Translated, it gives CASSLDISGANVLTF.

This clonotype was seen a handful of times. The CDR3 bases are TGCAGTGCTAGGACCACTAGCGGGGGCGCCTACGAGCAGTACTTC. Its protein is CSARTTSGGAYEQYF. The chain employs TRBV20-1 and TRBJ2-7; 11 nucleotides match TRBD2. J gave up 2 bases and V 3 bases, and 6 bases lay outside the gene matches. CDR1 is DFQATT and CDR2 is SNEGSKA in the germline V gene (reference sequence). The CDR3 spans 15 residues.

In its sample, this clonotype was seen a few times. CDR3 nucleotide sequence: TGTGCCAGCTCACCCAGACTAGAGCAGTTCTTC. It translates to CASSPRLEQFF. The chain links TRBV18 to TRBJ2-1, with D possibly matching TRBD2 (5 bases). Trimming cost V 3 bases and J 10 bases, with 7 bases left between them. The CDR3 has 11 amino acids. Germline CDR1 and CDR2: KGHSH and LQKENI. The whole variable domain, remainder taken from reference TRBV18 and TRBJ2-1, is NAGVMQNPRHLVRRRGQEARLRCSPMKGHSHVYWYRQLPEEGLKFMVYLQKENIIDESGMPKERFSAEFPKEGPSILRIQQVVRGDSAAYFCASSPRLEQFFGPGTRLTVL.

The V gene is TRBV7-2, the J gene TRBJ2-5, with 10 bases identical to TRBD2. Germline-derived CDR1 and CDR2 are SGHTA and FQGNSA. The CDR3 runs 13 residues. The V and J ends lost 11 bases and 0 bases, in that order; junction bases with no gene match: 3. CDR3 nucleotide sequence: TGTGCCTGTAGCGGGGGGAACCAAGAGACCCAGTACTTC. Its protein product is CACSGGNQETQYF.

This clonotype was counted ten times or more. This chain connects TRBV30 to TRBJ2-7; 7 bases line up with TRBD1. Germline assignment: CDR1 GTSNPN and CDR2 SVGIG (reference sequence). CDR3 length: 15 amino acids. V shed 3 bases and J 0 bases; nucleotides not matched to a gene: 8. CDR3 sequence (DNA): TGTGCCTGGAGGTCAACAGGGGTGGCCTCCTACGAGCAGTACTTC. Encoded protein: CAWRSTGVASYEQYF.

This clonotype was observed a handful of times. The chain links TRBV4-3 to TRBJ1-2; tentative D call: TRBD1 (5 bases). The CDR3 loop spans 15 amino acids. The germline V gene has CDR1 LGHNA and CDR2 YSLEER. Trimming removed 0 bases from V and 7 bases from J, with 15 bases in between. Here the CDR3 reads CASSQDTGFGGGYTF. CDR3 bases: TGCGCCAGCAGCCAAGATACGGGTTTTGGGGGTGGCTACACCTTC.

This clonotype has a handful of counts. This chain joins TRBV29-1 and TRBJ2-5; a possible D gene is TRBD2 (6 bases). The CDR3 runs 14 residues. The germline V gene has CDR1 SQVTM and CDR2 ANQGSEA. The V end lost 6 bases, the J end lost 3 bases, and 17 bases lay between the germline ends. The CDR3 reads CSVRGWVLEETQYF. In DNA, the CDR3 is TGCAGCGTACGGGGGTGGGTACTCGAAGAGACCCAGTACTTC.

The chain links TRBV5-1 to TRBJ1-2; D gene unclear. The CDR3 length is 14 residues. With 0 bases removed from V and 2 bases from J, the gap between germline ends came to 8 bases. Germline values: CDR1 SGHRS, CDR2 YFSETQ. For the CDR3, the DNA is TGCGCCAGCAGCTTGGGGGCGCCGAACTATGGCTACACCTTC. Protein: CASSLGAPNYGYTF.

This clonotype was seen only a few times. CDR3 region: CASRLQGYRETQYF. CDR3 sequence (DNA): TGTGCCAGCAGGCTACAGGGCTACCGAGAGACCCAGTACTTC. The V gene is TRBV6-2 or TRBV6-3, the J gene TRBJ2-5; perhaps TRBD1 as D (6 bases). The CDR3 is 14 amino acids. V lost 6 bases and J lost 4, with 15 bases in between. CDR1 MNHEY and CDR2 SVGEGT come from the germline V gene.

In its sample, this clonotype was seen many times. This rearrangement joins TRBV11-2 to TRBJ2-5; TRBD1 matches at 11 bases. J was trimmed by 13 bases and V by 4 bases; bases with no gene match: 5. Germline V gene sequence: CDR1 SGHAT, CDR2 FQNNGV. CDR3 length equals 12 residues. The CDR3 bases are TGTGCCAGCAGCTCGGACAGGGGGCTTGGGTACTTC. This gives the protein CASSSDRGLGYF.

This chain joins TRBV7-3 and TRBJ2-2, with 9 bases matching TRBD2. Germline CDR1 and CDR2: SGHTA and FQGTGA. The V segment lost 6 bases and the J segment 7 bases; nucleotides outside the gene matches: 9. The CDR3 runs 15 residues. The CDR3 nucleotides read TGTGCCAGCAGGAGGCGCGGGGGGGCCGACGGGGAGCTGTTTTTT. It codes for CASRRRGGADGELFF.

This clonotype was detected only a few times. The CDR3 spells CASSAQGYNSPLHF. CDR3 in DNA: TGTGCCAGCAGCGCCCAGGGTTATAATTCACCCCTCCACTTT. V and J are TRBV28 and TRBJ1-6, with a tentative D call TRBD1 (5 bases). Germline loops: CDR1 MDHEN, CDR2 SYDVKM. Deletions cut 6 bases from V and 4 bases from J, with 10 bases between. The CDR3 is made up of 14 amino acids.

The chain employs TRBV6-1 and TRBJ2-1; 10 bases map to TRBD2. This CDR3 contains 15 residues. Germline CDR1 is MNHNS and CDR2 is SASEGT. After removal of 8 bases from V and 7 bases from J, the junction contained 11 bases not matched to a gene. The CDR3 DNA reads as TGTGCCAGCTATGAAGCGGGGGGGCCGAGAAATGAGCAGTTCTTC. Its protein is CASYEAGGPRNEQFF.

This clonotype was seen a few times. The CDR3 spells CAISGLAGGYDTQYF. DNA for the CDR3: TGTGCCATCAGTGGACTAGCGGGGGGCTATGATACGCAGTATTTT. This chain uses TRBV10-3 with TRBJ2-3, with 13 bases aligning to TRBD2. Germline CDR1 reads ENHRY; CDR2 reads SYGVKD. J was trimmed by 6 bases and V by 4 bases; bases with no gene match: 4. The CDR3 has 15 residues.